This T cell receptor (beta chain) is drawn from a study of shared T cell receptors in the human thymus. Clones were sequenced by immunoSEQ multiplex PCR, and TCRdb holds only the in-frame ones, with some missing. The table lists 650,000 to 950,000 clones, 80% to 90% of them singletons. Trimming took 5 bases from V and 2 from J, leaving 7 bases between them. Germline CDR1 is LGHNA and CDR2 is YSLEER. The CDR3 consists of 14 residues. These data also formed part of another study, on human thymus T cells. That source adds: The source of the thymus tissue was resections taken during corrective heart surgery. Highly overlapping thymic repertoires in unrelated individuals were reported by related research.

The chain joins TRBV4-3 to TRBJ2-6; D is uncertain. The sequencing input was thymocytes. This TCR was sampled from a girl under two years old with a congenital heart defect. CDR3 sequence (DNA): TGCGCCAGCAGCGTTAGTACTGGGGCCAACGTCCTGACTTTC. Translated, it gives CASSVSTGANVLTF.